Listed below are T cell receptor beta chains from one sample, sequenced in a study of cytotoxic CD8 clonotypes in ibrutinib-treated CLL. The table came from immunoSEQ multiplex PCR; TCRdb's copy has only in-frame clones and leaves some out. The sample has hundreds of thousands of clones, 60% to 75% seen once. Sequences were derived from PBMCs, sampled after 24 months of ibrutinib treatment. Receptor source: a human donor with chronic lymphocytic leukemia. CDR3s include the opening cysteine and the closing phenylalanine or tryptophan. Fields, in order: D gene, V gene, J gene, clone size, CDR3 protein, CDR3 DNA. D genes are given only for firm matches. The size entry is marked missing in some rows and otherwise reads once, few, many or a size class.

>TRBD1|TRBV14|TRBJ1-1|NA
CASAALDRGAFF
TGTGCCAGCGCAGCATTGGACAGGGGAGCTTTCTTT
>NA|TRBV7-8|TRBJ2-1|NA
CASSLGERSEQFF
TGTGCCAGCAGCTTAGGGGAGCGCAGTGAGCAGTTCTTC
>TRBD2|TRBV30|TRBJ2-3|NA
CAWSVGTTNTDTQYF
TGTGCCTGGAGTGTCGGGACTACGAACACAGATACGCAGTATTTT
>NA|TRBV7-8|TRBJ1-5|NA
CASSQHRDSNQPQHF
TGTGCCAGCAGCCAACACAGGGATAGCAATCAGCCCCAGCATTTT
>NA|TRBV29-1|TRBJ2-7|NA
CSVEVEDKPPAGQYF
TGCAGCGTTGAAGTCGAGGACAAGCCACCTGCCGGGCAGTACTTC
>NA|TRBV27|TRBJ1-1|NA
CASSSGQLAEAFF
TGTGCCAGCAGTTCAGGACAGCTAGCTGAAGCTTTCTTT
>TRBD1|TRBV6-5|TRBJ2-7|NA
CASSSSTGAYEQYF
TGTGCCAGCAGTTCTTCCACAGGGGCCTACGAGCAGTACTTC
>TRBD2|TRBV11-1|TRBJ2-7|NA
CASSQSTSGNTYEQYF
TGTGCCAGCAGCCAGTCCACTAGCGGGAATACCTACGAGCAGTACTTC
>NA|TRBV4-1|TRBJ1-4|once
CASSQAGQPEEKLFF
TGCGCCAGCAGCCAAGCAGGCCAGCCCGAAGAAAAACTGTTTTTT
>TRBD1|TRBV5-1|TRBJ1-4|NA
CASSEGWGTGGEKLFF
TGCGCCAGCAGCGAAGGCTGGGGGACAGGAGGGGAAAAACTGTTTTTT
>NA|TRBV30|TRBJ2-5|NA
CAWRLAGQETQYF
TGTGCCTGGAGACTAGCCGGCCAAGAGACCCAGTACTTC
>TRBD2|TRBV27|TRBJ2-7|NA
CASSHSRERNEQYF
TGTGCCAGCAGCCATTCGCGGGAGCGAAACGAGCAGTACTTC
>NA|TRBV7-2|TRBJ2-7|NA
CASSLGLALGLSYEQYF
TGTGCCAGCAGCTTAGGCTTGGCGCTAGGTTTGTCCTACGAGCAGTACTTC
>TRBD1|TRBV25-1|TRBJ2-5|NA
CASSGTGWEETQYF
TGTGCCAGCAGTGGGACAGGGTGGGAAGAGACCCAGTACTTC
>NA|TRBV2|TRBJ2-7|NA
CASSGPGFGIEQYF
TGTGCCAGCAGTGGGCCGGGGTTTGGAATCGAGCAGTACTTC
>NA|TRBV28|TRBJ1-1|NA
CASSLPEYTEAFF
TGTGCCAGCAGTTTACCAGAATACACTGAAGCTTTCTTT
>NA|TRBV25-1|TRBJ2-6|few
CASAPYSGANVLTF
TGTGCCAGCGCCCCTTACTCTGGGGCCAACGTCCTGACTTTC
>NA|TRBV29-1|TRBJ2-1|NA
CSGNRGGRNEQFF
TGCAGCGGAAATAGGGGGGGGAGGAATGAGCAGTTCTTC
>NA|TRBV7-8|TRBJ2-6|NA
CASSSYGANVLTF
TGTGCCAGCAGCTCCTATGGGGCCAACGTCCTGACTTTC
>TRBD1|TRBV5-6|TRBJ2-5|NA
CAGGRQGEETQYF
TGTGCCGGGGGACGACAGGGGGAAGAGACCCAGTACTTC
>TRBD1|TRBV19|TRBJ1-2|NA
CASSTTGGAGGYTF
TGTGCCAGTAGTACGACAGGGGGCGCGGGCGGCTACACCTTC
>NA|TRBV29-1|TRBJ2-2|once
CSVEDPGGTTGELFF
TGCAGCGTTGAAGACCCGGGTGGGACCACCGGGGAGCTGTTTTTT
>NA|TRBV6-5|TRBJ2-1|NA
CASSLQGSSYNEQFF
TGTGCCAGCAGTTTACAGGGTAGCTCCTACAATGAGCAGTTCTTC
>NA|TRBV11-2|TRBJ2-3|once
CASSPGSSSTDTQYF
TGTGCCAGCAGCCCTGGGAGTAGCAGCACAGATACGCAGTATTTT
>NA|TRBV30|TRBJ2-1|NA
CAWSVGSRNEQFF
TGTGCCTGGAGTGTGGGTAGCAGAAATGAGCAGTTCTTC
>NA|TRBV11-3|TRBJ2-1|NA
CASSLDEYNEQFF
TGTGCCAGCAGCTTAGATGAGTACAATGAGCAGTTCTTC
>TRBD2|TRBV28|TRBJ2-1|NA
CASSGPKREGRNEQFF
TGTGCCAGCAGTGGCCCCAAGCGGGAGGGCCGCAATGAGCAGTTCTTC
>TRBD2|TRBV5-1|TRBJ2-5|NA
CASSLGLAGYKTQYF
TGCGCCAGCAGCTTGGGACTAGCGGGTTATAAGACCCAGTACTTC
>NA|TRBV7-2|TRBJ2-1|NA
CASSLELDRNEQFF
TGTGCCAGCAGCTTAGAGCTGGACCGCAATGAGCAGTTCTTC
>TRBD2|TRBV6-5|TRBJ2-7|NA
CASSKTSGAIYEQYF
TGTGCCAGCAGTAAGACTAGCGGGGCGATTTACGAGCAGTACTTC
>NA|TRBV9|TRBJ1-5|NA
CASSVGGKNQPQHF
TGTGCCAGCAGCGTAGGAGGGAAGAATCAGCCCCAGCATTTT
>NA|TRBV29-1|TRBJ2-7|once
CSVEGHFYEQYF
TGCAGCGTGGAAGGACATTTCTACGAGCAGTACTTC
>TRBD2|TRBV4-1|TRBJ2-7|NA
CASSQDHGTSGAKYF
TGCGCCAGCAGCCAAGATCATGGGACTAGCGGAGCGAAGTACTTC
>NA|TRBV7-9|TRBJ2-7|few
CASTLVTATKEQYF
TGTGCCAGCACCTTAGTGACAGCTACGAAAGAGCAGTACTTC
>NA|TRBV27|TRBJ2-7|NA
CASSFRETYEQYF
TGTGCCAGCAGTTTCCGAGAAACCTACGAGCAGTACTTC
>TRBD1|TRBV19|TRBJ2-1|once
CASRQKTGVANNEQFF
TGTGCCAGTAGGCAGAAGACAGGGGTTGCGAACAATGAGCAGTTCTTC
>TRBD1|TRBV19|TRBJ1-5|NA
CASSIASGGLQPQHF
TGTGCCAGTAGTATAGCCTCAGGGGGCTTGCAGCCCCAGCATTTT
>NA|TRBV5-1|TRBJ1-5|NA
CASSTQQGGQPQHF
TGCGCCAGCAGCACCCAGCAGGGAGGTCAGCCCCAGCATTTT
>NA|TRBV7-2|TRBJ1-4|NA
CASSLEGTEKLFF
TGTGCCAGCAGCTTAGAAGGGACAGAAAAACTGTTTTTT
>NA|TRBV11-2|TRBJ2-5|NA
CASSSPVSGNQETQYF
TGTGCCAGCAGCTCCCCGGTCTCAGGAAACCAAGAGACCCAGTACTTC
>TRBD2|TRBV29-1|TRBJ2-7|NA
CSVGPGIAGAYEQYF
TGCAGCGTTGGCCCGGGAATAGCGGGGGCCTACGAGCAGTACTTC
>NA|TRBV6-1|TRBJ2-7|few
CASSEAYEQYF
TGTGCCAGCAGTGAAGCCTACGAGCAGTACTTC
>NA|TRBV5-4|TRBJ2-3|NA
CASSFWSTDTQYF
TGTGCCAGCAGCTTTTGGAGCACAGATACGCAGTATTTT
>NA|TRBV30|TRBJ2-7|few
CAWSESGYEQYF
TGTGCCTGGAGTGAAAGCGGATACGAGCAGTACTTC
>NA|TRBV6-5|TRBJ1-5|NA
CASSREENQPQHF
TGTGCCAGCAGCCGGGAAGAGAATCAGCCCCAGCATTTT
>TRBD2|TRBV6-1|TRBJ2-1|NA
CASSRLAGANEQFF
TGTGCCAGCAGTCGACTAGCGGGAGCCAATGAGCAGTTCTTC
>NA|TRBV27|TRBJ2-7|NA
CASSSVPGVPYEQYF
TGTGCCAGCAGTTCAGTCCCGGGGGTCCCCTACGAGCAGTACTTC
>TRBD2|TRBV6-5|TRBJ2-7|NA
CASSETSGRAAYF
TGTGCCAGCAGTGAGACTAGCGGGAGGGCCGCGTACTTC
>NA|TRBV6-1|TRBJ2-7|NA
CASSEGLADTYEQYF
TGTGCCAGCAGTGAAGGGTTAGCGGACACCTACGAGCAGTACTTC
>NA|TRBV27|TRBJ2-5|NA
CASSFQETQYF
TGTGCCAGCAGTTTTCAGGAGACCCAGTACTTC
>NA|TRBV9|TRBJ2-2|once
CASSVGPTGELFF
TGTGCCAGCAGCGTAGGACCGACCGGGGAGCTGTTTTTT
>NA|TRBV11-1|TRBJ2-7|NA
CASSYASYEQYF
TGTGCCAGCAGCTACGCGTCCTACGAGCAGTACTTC
>TRBD2|TRBV7-6|TRBJ2-1|NA
CASSLGGLVSNEQFF
TGTGCCAGCAGCTTGGGGGGACTAGTCTCCAATGAGCAGTTCTTC
>NA|TRBV27|TRBJ2-7|NA
CASSWWGPSYEQYF
TGTGCCAGCAGCTGGTGGGGGCCCTCCTACGAGCAGTACTTC
>NA|TRBV28|TRBJ2-7|once
CASKPSSSEQYF
TGTGCCAGCAAGCCCTCGAGCTCCGAGCAGTACTTC
>NA|TRBV9|TRBJ1-2|few
CASSVAVPTGNGGYTF
TGTGCCAGCAGCGTAGCCGTGCCAACAGGGAATGGTGGCTACACCTTC
>NA|TRBV20-1|TRBJ1-1|once
CSAKDRPEAFF
TGCAGTGCCAAGGACAGACCTGAAGCTTTCTTT
>NA|TRBV5-1|TRBJ1-2|NA
CASSPGQTNYGYTF
TGCGCCAGCAGCCCTGGACAGACTAACTATGGCTACACCTTC